Presented here are 13 T cell receptor beta chains from one specimen sequenced in a study of T cell responses to AZD1222 COVID-19 vaccine. Sequencing used immunoSEQ multiplex PCR; TCRdb keeps in-frame clones, though not all of them. The sample lists 75,000 to 100,000 clones; 85% to 90% were seen once. Material: peripheral blood, obtained on day 0 of MenACWY control vaccination. The receptors were sampled from an adult in good health.

This chain joins TRBV9 and TRBJ1-4; 8 nucleotides match TRBD1. Germline CDR1 reads SGDLS; CDR2 reads YYNGEE. Trimming at V came to 0 bases and at J to 6 bases, leaving 4 bases not matched to a gene. CDR3 length equals 15 residues. The CDR3 loop reads CASSVDSGGYEKLFF. DNA of the CDR3: TGTGCCAGCAGCGTAGATTCAGGGGGCTATGAAAAACTGTTTTTT.

V is TRBV19 and J is TRBJ1-5; TRBD1 aligns across 7 bases. The CDR3 runs 15 residues. Germline V gene lookup returns CDR1 LNHDA and CDR2 SQIVND (reference sequence). V lost 6 bases to trimming and J lost 6 bases; unmatched junction nucleotides: 11. CDR3 sequence reads: CASSQDRETSQPQHF. The CDR3 DNA reads as TGTGCCAGTAGCCAAGACAGGGAAACGAGTCAGCCCCAGCATTTT.

This clone has just a few counts. This chain connects TRBV14 to TRBJ2-2; D unresolved. The CDR3 runs 13 residues. Germline V gives CDR1 SGHDN, CDR2 FVKESK. Trimming left V 6 bases short and J 5 bases short, with 10 bases between. CDR3 sequence reads: CASRLIPTGELFF. As DNA, the CDR3 is TGTGCCAGCAGACTTATCCCTACCGGGGAGCTGTTTTTT.

CDR3 nucleotides: TGTGCCAGCAGCTTTGGGGCGGGGATCTACAATGAGCAGTTCTTC. Translation: CASSFGAGIYNEQFF. The genes are TRBV5-4 and TRBJ2-1, with a tentative D call TRBD2 (6 bases). CDR1 is SGHNT, CDR2 YYREEE, per germline (reference sequence). There are 15 residues in the CDR3. V was trimmed by 2 bases and J by 3 bases, leaving 12 bases between them.

This rearrangement joins TRBV9 to TRBJ2-7, with TRBD1 matching over 9 bases. V was pared by 2 bases and J by 7 bases, with 7 bases of the junction left unmatched. This CDR3 contains 14 residues. Germline assignment: CDR1 SGDLS and CDR2 YYNGEE. Here the CDR3 reads CASSVLQGAGEQYF. The CDR3 region has the DNA TGTGCCAGCAGCGTCCTACAGGGGGCGGGTGAGCAGTACTTC. Variable domain in full (rest from reference TRBV9 and TRBJ2-7): DSGVTQTPKHLITATGQRVTLRCSPRSGDLSVYWYQQSLDQGLQFLIQYYNGEERAKGNILERFSAQQFPDLHSELNLSSLELGDSALYFCASSVLQGAGEQYFGPGTRLTVT.

This clone was seen once. The V and J genes are TRBV6-5 and TRBJ1-2; D is ambiguous. The germline V gene encodes CDR1 MNHEY and CDR2 SVGAGI. V was clipped by 2 bases and J by 3 bases, with 13 bases between them. The CDR3 is 15 amino acids. The CDR3, as DNA: TGTGCCAGCAGTTACACCGTAGAGTCGGACTATGGCTACACCTTC. Residues: CASSYTVESDYGYTF.

The rearrangement joins TRBV11-2 to TRBJ2-1; 15 bases match TRBD2. Losses at the gene ends were 4 bases for V and 7 bases for J; bases not matched to a gene: 11. Germline-derived CDR1 and CDR2 are SGHAT and FQNNGV. This CDR3 has 18 residues. This CDR3 is CASSYTLGLAGGRNEQFF. The CDR3 nucleotides are TGTGCCAGCAGCTACACCCTTGGACTAGCGGGGGGGAGGAATGAGCAGTTCTTC.

This clone appeared a single time. The chain carries TRBV5-8 and TRBJ2-2; D not certain. Trimming removed 5 bases at V and 4 bases at J, with 9 bases between. CDR1 SGHTS and CDR2 YDEGEE come from the germline V gene. CDR3 size: 13 residues. In nucleotides, the CDR3 is TGTGCCAGCAGAAAGAAAGGCACCGGGGAGCTGTTTTTT. Residues: CASRKKGTGELFF.

The chain's CDR3 is CASSESTLREQFF. In DNA form, the CDR3 reads TGTGCCAGCAGTGAATCCACGCTGCGGGAGCAGTTCTTC. This chain joins TRBV6-1 and TRBJ2-1; D gene unclear. CDR1 MNHNS and CDR2 SASEGT come from the germline V gene. Trimming removed 2 bases at V and 10 bases at J, with 12 bases between. The CDR3 runs to 13 residues.

This clone was seen more than once but under ten times. Other DNA sequences from this sample encode an identical CDR3 as well. This chain connects TRBV6-1 to TRBJ2-5; 12 bases are shared with TRBD2. The CDR3 runs to 15 residues. Germline-derived CDR1 and CDR2 are MNHNS and SASEGT. The V gene end was trimmed by 2 bases and the J gene end by 2 bases; junction bases not matched to a gene: 0. Here the CDR3 reads CASSELAGGQETQYF. CDR3 in DNA: TGTGCCAGCAGTGAACTAGCGGGGGGGCAAGAGACCCAGTACTTC.

This sequence joins TRBV6-1 and TRBJ1-5, with TRBD1 matching over 7 bases. Germline V gene lookup returns CDR1 MNHNS and CDR2 SASEGT. CDR3 length: 13 amino acids. V shed 2 bases and J 5 bases; nucleotides not matched to a gene: 0. CDR3 coding DNA: TGTGCCAGCAGTGAAAGGGGGCATCAGCCCCAGCATTTT. Its protein product is CASSERGHQPQHF.

The J gene is TRBJ2-1, the V gene TRBV10-3; D call uncertain. The CDR3 loop spans 13 amino acids. The V gene's germline CDR1 is ENHRY and CDR2 SYGVKD. V was trimmed by 1 base and J by 5 bases, leaving 6 bases between them. This chain's CDR3 is CAISEWQDNEQFF. The DNA of the CDR3 is TGTGCCATCAGTGAGTGGCAGGACAATGAGCAGTTCTTC.

This clone turned up a few times. The V and J genes are TRBV7-9 and TRBJ1-6; a weak D match, TRBD1 (5 bases). Germline CDR1 is SEHNR and CDR2 is FQNEAQ (reference sequence). This CDR3 has 14 amino acids. V shed 2 bases and J shed 7 bases, with 9 bases lying between them. DNA of the CDR3: TGTGCCAGCAGCTTACAGGAGGGGAATTCACCCCTCCACTTT. Protein: CASSLQEGNSPLHF.